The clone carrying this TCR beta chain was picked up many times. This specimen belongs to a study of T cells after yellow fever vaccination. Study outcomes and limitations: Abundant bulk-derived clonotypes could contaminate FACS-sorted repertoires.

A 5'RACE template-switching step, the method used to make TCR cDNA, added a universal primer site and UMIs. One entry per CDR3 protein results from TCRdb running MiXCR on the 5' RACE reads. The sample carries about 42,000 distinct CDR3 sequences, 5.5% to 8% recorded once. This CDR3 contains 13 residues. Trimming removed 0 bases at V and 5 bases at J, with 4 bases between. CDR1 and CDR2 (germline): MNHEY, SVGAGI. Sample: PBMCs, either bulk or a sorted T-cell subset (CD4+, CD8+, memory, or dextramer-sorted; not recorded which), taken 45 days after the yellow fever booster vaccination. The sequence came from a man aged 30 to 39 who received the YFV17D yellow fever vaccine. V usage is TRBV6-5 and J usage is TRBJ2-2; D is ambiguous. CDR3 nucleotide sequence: TGTGCCAGCAGTTACTCGAGTACCGGGGAGCTGTTTTTT. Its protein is CASSYSSTGELFF.